This TCR beta chain was captured by sequencing in a study of shared clonotypes between healthy human individuals. This CDR3 spans 14 amino acids. Germline CDR1 MDHEN, CDR2 SYDVKM. Trimming stripped 4 bases from V and 7 bases from J, with 13 bases between. Libraries were prepared by immunoSEQ multiplex PCR; TCRdb keeps only in-frame clonotypes and omits some of them. The sample has a few hundred thousand clones; 70% to 80% are singletons. Caucasian adults living in Nashville, Tennessee, provided all samples. The rearrangement joins TRBV28 to TRBJ2-2; tentative D call: TRBD2 (5 bases). The source is a woman in her forties in good health. Some clones in this sample may be carry-over from other donors' samples. The material sequenced was PBMCs. In DNA form, the CDR3 reads TGTGCCAGCAGTTGGACTGGCCTCCACGGGGAGCTGTTTTTT. Amino acid sequence: CASSWTGLHGELFF. The full variable domain, rest sourced from reference TRBV28 and TRBJ2-2, is DVKVTQSSRYLVKRTGEKVFLECVQDMDHENMFWYRQDPGLGLRLIYFSYDVKMKEKGDIPEGYSVSREKKERFSLILESASTNQTSMYLCASSWTGLHGELFFGEGSRLTVL.